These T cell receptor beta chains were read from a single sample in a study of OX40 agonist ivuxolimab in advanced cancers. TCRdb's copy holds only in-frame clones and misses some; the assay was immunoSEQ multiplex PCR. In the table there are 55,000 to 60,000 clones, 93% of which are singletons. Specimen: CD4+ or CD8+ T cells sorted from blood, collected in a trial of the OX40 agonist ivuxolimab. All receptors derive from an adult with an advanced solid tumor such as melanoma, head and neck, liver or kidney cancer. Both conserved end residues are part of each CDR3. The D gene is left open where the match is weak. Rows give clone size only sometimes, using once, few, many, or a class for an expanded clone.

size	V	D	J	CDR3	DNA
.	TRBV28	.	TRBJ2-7	CASSLFGDSYEQYF	TGTGCCAGCAGTTTATTCGGCGATTCCTACGAGCAGTACTTC
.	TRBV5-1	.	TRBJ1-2	CASSYEPGRLYGYTF	TGCGCCAGCAGCTACGAACCGGGACGGCTCTATGGCTACACCTTC
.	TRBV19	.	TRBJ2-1	CASSIAQDEQFF	TGTGCCAGTAGTATAGCACAAGATGAGCAGTTCTTC
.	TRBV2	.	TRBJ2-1	CASKWATAEQFF	TGTGCCAGCAAGTGGGCGACTGCTGAGCAGTTCTTC
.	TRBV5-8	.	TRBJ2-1	CASTFTKDIYYNEQFF	TGTGCCAGCACCTTTACAAAGGATATATACTACAATGAGCAGTTCTTC
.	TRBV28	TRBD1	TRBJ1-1	CASSTGTGGRDTEAFF	TGTGCCAGCAGTACCGGGACAGGGGGCAGGGACACTGAAGCTTTCTTT
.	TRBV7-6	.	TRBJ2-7	CASSPRSGDSYEQYF	TGTGCCAGCAGCCCGCGTTCGGGGGACTCCTACGAGCAGTACTTC
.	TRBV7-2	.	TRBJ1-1	CASSSTETNTREAFF	TGTGCCAGCAGCTCAACAGAAACAAATACTCGGGAAGCTTTCTTT
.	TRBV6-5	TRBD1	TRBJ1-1	CASSYSTGGVTEAFF	TGTGCCAGCAGTTACTCGACAGGGGGAGTTACTGAAGCTTTCTTT
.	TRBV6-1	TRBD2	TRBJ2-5	CASSELAVQETQYF	TGTGCCAGCAGTGAACTAGCGGTACAGGAGACCCAGTACTTC
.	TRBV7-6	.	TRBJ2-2	CASSPRVGGDWSTGELFF	TGTGCCAGCAGCCCCCGGGTCGGGGGCGATTGGAGTACCGGGGAGCTGTTTTTT
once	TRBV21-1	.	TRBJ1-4	CASSKVPDGGPNEKLFF	TGTGCCAGCAGCAAGGTTCCGGATGGGGGGCCTAATGAAAAACTGTTTTTT
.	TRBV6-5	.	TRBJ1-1	CASGRLGTEAFF	TGTGCCAGCGGCCGCCTGGGCACTGAAGCTTTCTTT
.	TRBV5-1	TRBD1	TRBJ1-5	CASSLETGGYQPQHF	TGCGCCAGCAGCTTGGAGACAGGGGGTTACCAGCCCCAGCATTTT
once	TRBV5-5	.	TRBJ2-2	CASSLGSPNTGELFF	TGTGCCAGCAGCTTGGGCTCCCCTAACACCGGGGAGCTGTTTTTT